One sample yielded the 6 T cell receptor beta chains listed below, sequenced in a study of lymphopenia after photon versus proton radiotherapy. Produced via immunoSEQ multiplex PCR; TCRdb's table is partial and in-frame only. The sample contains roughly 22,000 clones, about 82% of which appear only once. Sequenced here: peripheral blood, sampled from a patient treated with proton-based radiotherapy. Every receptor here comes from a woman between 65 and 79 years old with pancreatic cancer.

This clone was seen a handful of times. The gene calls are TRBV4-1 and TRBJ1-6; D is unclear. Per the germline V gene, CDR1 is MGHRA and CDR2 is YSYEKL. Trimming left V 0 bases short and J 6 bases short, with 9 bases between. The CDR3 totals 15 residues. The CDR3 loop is CASSQEGNINSPLHF. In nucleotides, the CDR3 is TGCGCCAGCAGCCAAGAGGGGAATATTAATTCACCCCTCCACTTT.

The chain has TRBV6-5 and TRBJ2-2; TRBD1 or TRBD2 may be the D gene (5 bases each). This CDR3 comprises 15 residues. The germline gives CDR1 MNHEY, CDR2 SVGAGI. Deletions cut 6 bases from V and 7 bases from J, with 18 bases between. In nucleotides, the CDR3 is TGTGCCAGCAGGTCCGTCCGGTCGGGACGCGGGGAGCTGTTTTTT. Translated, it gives CASRSVRSGRGELFF.

CDR3 DNA sequence: TGTGCCAGTAGTCCCGGGACAGGGGGAGTTGCAACTAATGAAAAACTGTTTTTT. Its translation: CASSPGTGGVATNEKLFF. The genes are TRBV19 and TRBJ1-4; 11 bases are shared with TRBD1. J was trimmed by 0 bases and V by 5 bases; bases with no gene match: 8. Germline loops: CDR1 LNHDA, CDR2 SQIVND (reference sequence). There are 18 residues in the CDR3.

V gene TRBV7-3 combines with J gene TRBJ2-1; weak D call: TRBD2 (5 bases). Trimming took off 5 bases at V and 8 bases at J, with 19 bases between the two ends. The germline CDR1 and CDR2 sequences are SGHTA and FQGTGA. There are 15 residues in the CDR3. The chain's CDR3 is CASSRTGNWADEQFF. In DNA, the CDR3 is TGTGCCAGCAGCCGGACTGGCAATTGGGCGGATGAGCAGTTCTTC.

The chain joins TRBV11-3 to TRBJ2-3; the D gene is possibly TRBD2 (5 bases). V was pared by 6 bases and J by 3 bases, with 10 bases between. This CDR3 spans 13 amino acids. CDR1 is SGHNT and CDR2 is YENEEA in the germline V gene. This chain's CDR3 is CASSFTGTDTQYF. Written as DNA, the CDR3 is TGTGCCAGCAGTTTTACGGGGACAGATACGCAGTATTTT.

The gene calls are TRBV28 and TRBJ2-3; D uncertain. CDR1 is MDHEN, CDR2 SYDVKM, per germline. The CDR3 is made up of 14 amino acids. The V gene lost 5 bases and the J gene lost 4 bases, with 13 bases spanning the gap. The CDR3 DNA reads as TGTGCCAGCAGTCTGCCAAGGGTAGCAGATACGCAGTATTTT. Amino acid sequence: CASSLPRVADTQYF. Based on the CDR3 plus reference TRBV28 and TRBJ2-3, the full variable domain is DVKVTQSSRYLVKRTGEKVFLECVQDMDHENMFWYRQDPGLGLRLIYFSYDVKMKEKGDIPEGYSVSREKKERFSLILESASTNQTSMYLCASSLPRVADTQYFGPGTRLTVL.